This T cell receptor (beta chain) comes out of a study of T cells in localized non-small cell lung cancer (dated by TCRdb to 2018 to 2021). Regarding the complete study: T cell repertoires of some 240 early-stage NSCLC patients were analyzed, with tumors being compared against uninvolved tumor-adjacent lungs. The cohort consisted of roughly 240 treatment-naive NSCLC patients whose localized lung tumors had been resected. Of the NSCLC patients, approximately 130 were male and about a hundred were female, and the mean age was approximately 69 years. Study-wide conclusions, independent of this receptor: Of the top 100 tumor clones, a median of about 53 were detected in paired uninvolved adjacent lung; under 35 were also among that lung's top 100. Since the design was exploratory, TCR variables were selected using unadjusted p-values with no false-discovery rate correction. Uninvolved tumor-adjacent lung showed the highest T cell clonality, higher than tumor, which suggests more focused antigenic responses in the uninvolved tumor-adjacent lung. Because multi-region tumor sequencing was not performed, intratumor heterogeneity could not be ruled out. Longer overall survival was associated with higher T cell density in blood, whereas shorter survival was associated with higher clonality in adjacent lung.

At diagnosis, tumor, uninvolved tumor-adjacent lung and peripheral blood were collected and then preserved as a mix of FFPE and fresh-frozen material. For TCR repertoire profiling, blood samples were analyzed as peripheral blood mononuclear cells. The CDR3, cysteine through phenylalanine, is 14 amino acids long. The retained sequence is limited to the CDR3, 42 bases, with the frame set at the first base. As encoded in the germline V gene, CDR1 is MNHNS while CDR2 is SASEGT. Trimming removed 5 bases from V and 8 bases from J; the gene matches leave 9 bases unexplained. The immunoSEQ Assay was used to sequence TCR beta CDR3 regions from DNA. In the original analysis: T cell density was computed as TCR beta template counts normalized to usable DNA estimated by amplifying housekeeping genes. Richness was estimated with the preseqR package, extrapolating to 400,000 templates for PBMC samples and 120,000 templates for tissue samples. Clonality was calculated as one minus Pielou's evenness. Tissue-enriched TCRs were identified by differential abundance testing using productive amino-acid clonotypes, minimum total count 5 and alpha 0.1. The Jaccard Index and the Morisita Overlap Index were used to quantify repertoire overlap between compartments. GLIPH grouped TCR beta CDR3s together with public tetramer-defined viral CDR3s, and a viral motif had to include at least three viral sequences and show V-gene enrichment. TCRdb limited this immuneACCESS table to in-frame rearrangements with V and J called. A share of clones is missing; checked studies link under half to unresolved V genes, and the rest is unexplained. That table is the source of V, J and clone size, and D and trimming were worked out from the DNA. Within this sample are around 25,000 clones, with approximately 90% of them counted one time only. The top ten hold 2.5% to 3% of the sample.

Details on this clone: Its antigen remains undetermined. No per-base quality is available; no much larger clone lies one base away.

This receptor was obtained from a woman between 40 and 69 years old with stage I lung adenocarcinoma. Rearrangement joined TRBV6-1 to TRBJ2-1; TRBD2 agrees with 7 junctional bases. The specimen was peripheral blood, collected before any cancer treatment. The DNA sequence is given as TGTGCCAGCAGTCTACGACTAGCTCTCGATGAGCAGTTCTTC. Translated, it reads CASSLRLALDEQFF.